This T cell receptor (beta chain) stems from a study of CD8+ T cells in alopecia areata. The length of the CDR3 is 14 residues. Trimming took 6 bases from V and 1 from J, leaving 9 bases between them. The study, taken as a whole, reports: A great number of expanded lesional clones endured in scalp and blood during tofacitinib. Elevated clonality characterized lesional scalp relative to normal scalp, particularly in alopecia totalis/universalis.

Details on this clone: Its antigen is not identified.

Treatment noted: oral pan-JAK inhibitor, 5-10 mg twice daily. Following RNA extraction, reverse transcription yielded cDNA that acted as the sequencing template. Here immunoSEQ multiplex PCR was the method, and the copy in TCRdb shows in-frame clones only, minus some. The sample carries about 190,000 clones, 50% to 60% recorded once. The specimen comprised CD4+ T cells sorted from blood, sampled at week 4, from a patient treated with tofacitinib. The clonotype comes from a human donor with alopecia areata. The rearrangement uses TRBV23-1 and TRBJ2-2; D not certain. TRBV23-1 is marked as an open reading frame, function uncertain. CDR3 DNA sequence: TGCGCCAGCAGCCTCGGTGGGAACACCGGGGAGCTGTTTTTT. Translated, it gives CASSLGGNTGELFF.